This TCR beta chain stems from a study of blood T cell repertoires in COVID-19. Looking at the study overall: Samples taken during acute and convalescent COVID-19 were collected in the United States, Italy and Spain. In each case, the material was cDNA or gDNA derived from T cells, B-cell-depleted T cells, or PBMCs.

Germline CDR1 and CDR2: SGHKS and YYEKEE (reference sequence). The ends were cut back, 6 bases at V and 3 bases at J, with 18 bases in the middle. This CDR3 contains 15 residues. This clone was found a few times. Per the study methods: Estimates of nucleated cell counts were drawn from the amplification of reference gene primers. TCRdb's table, derived via immunoSEQ multiplex PCR, lists solely in-frame clones and lacks some. Clone size and the V and J calls come from that table; the DNA yielded D and trimming. Here the sample spans under 95,000 clones, 70% to 85% being singletons. This TCR came from a man in his fifties with active or convalescent COVID-19. Sequencing input: peripheral blood. The V call is TRBV5-5, the J call TRBJ1-2; possible D gene TRBD1, 5 bases. The CDR3 reads CASTSWLLGDYGYTF. The CDR3 region has the DNA TGTGCCAGCACCTCGTGGCTGTTAGGGGACTATGGCTACACCTTC.